This entry lists 29 T cell receptor beta chains sequenced from one sample in a study of blood T cell repertoires in COVID-19. Clones were sequenced by immunoSEQ multiplex PCR, and TCRdb holds only the in-frame ones, with some missing. The sample lists fewer than 130,000 clones; 85% to 90% were seen once. Source material: peripheral blood. The receptors derive from a woman over 75 with acute or convalescent COVID-19.

This clone was observed once. One end of the junction varies from germline; a read error may be responsible. The chain recombines TRBV11-2 with TRBJ2-7; 7 bases fit TRBD2. Germline V CDR1 and CDR2: SGHAT, FQNNGV. The CDR3 consists of 12 residues. The CDR3 DNA is TGTGCCAGCAGCTTAGATTCGGGGGGAAGCGTCTTC. Amino acids: CASSLDSGGSVF.

This rearrangement joins TRBV2 to TRBJ2-2; 7 positions match TRBD1. In germline, CDR1 is SNHLY, CDR2 FYNNEI. This CDR3 has 13 amino acids. V was pared by 6 bases and J by 6 bases, with 4 bases of the junction left unmatched. The CDR3 DNA sequence: TGTGCCAGCAGGGCGCAGGGGGCCGGGGAGCTGTTTTTT. This sequence encodes CASRAQGAGELFF.

The table lists this clone with a count of one. The V and J genes are TRBV12-3 or TRBV12-4 and TRBJ1-1, with D perhaps matching TRBD1 (6 bases). The CDR3 runs to 12 residues. Trimming removed 6 bases at V and 10 bases at J, with 15 bases between. Here the CDR3 reads CASRGQLIAAFF. CDR3 nucleotides: TGTGCCAGCAGAGGACAGTTAATCGCAGCTTTCTTT.

The V call is TRBV18, the J call TRBJ2-6; 9 bases align to TRBD1. V shed 0 bases, J shed 0 bases, and the junction held 3 bases outside the gene matches. Germline loops: CDR1 KGHSH, CDR2 LQKENI. This CDR3 has 18 residues. The CDR3 here is CASSPPTGGYSGANVLTF. The CDR3 DNA reads as TGTGCCAGCTCACCACCCACAGGGGGCTACTCTGGGGCCAACGTCCTGACTTTC.

This rearrangement joins TRBV20-1 to TRBJ2-5, with TRBD2 matching 8 bases. Germline CDR1 and CDR2: DFQATT and SNEGSKA (reference sequence). Germline trimming cut 3 bases from V and 5 bases from J; bases unmatched to any gene: 8. CDR3 length: 14 amino acids. DNA for the CDR3: TGCAGTGCTAGTTACGGGACTAGGGGTGAGACCCAGTACTTC. It specifies CSASYGTRGETQYF.

This clone was found once. The chain is built from TRBV4-3 and TRBJ2-1; 14 bases map to TRBD2. Trimming at V came to 0 bases and at J to 8 bases, leaving 9 bases not matched to a gene. The CDR3 has 18 residues. CDR1 LGHNA and CDR2 YSLEER come from the germline V gene. The CDR3 loop reads CASSQEGRLAGGRDEQFF. In nucleotides, the CDR3 is TGCGCCAGCAGCCAAGAAGGGAGACTAGCGGGGGGGCGAGATGAGCAGTTCTTC.

CDR3 DNA sequence: TGTGCCAGCGGACAATCCTCGGGACACACTTACGAGCAGTACTTC. Its translation is CASGQSSGHTYEQYF. This sequence joins TRBV28 and TRBJ2-7; perhaps TRBD1 as D (6 bases). V was shortened by 8 bases and J by 4 bases, with 21 bases between the two germline ends. There are 15 residues in the CDR3. Germline-derived CDR1 and CDR2 are MDHEN and SYDVKM.

V usage is TRBV11-2 and J usage is TRBJ2-7, with a possible D match to TRBD2 (7 bases). In germline, CDR1 is SGHAT, CDR2 FQNNGV. The CDR3 consists of 15 residues. Trimming cost V 3 bases and J 3 bases, with 15 bases left between them. The CDR3 is CASSFSRGGHYEQYF. CDR3 sequence (DNA): TGTGCCAGCAGCTTTAGCAGGGGAGGGCACTACGAGCAGTACTTC.

The rearrangement links TRBV7-3 to TRBJ2-2; 10 positions match TRBD1. V lost 2 bases to trimming and J lost 3 bases; unmatched junction nucleotides: 0. CDR3 length equals 15 residues. Looked up from germline, CDR1 is SGHTA and CDR2 is FQGTGA. Here the CDR3 DNA reads TGTGCCAGCAGCTTAGGGACAGGGGACACCGGGGAGCTGTTTTTT. As protein: CASSLGTGDTGELFF.

The chain combines TRBV18 with TRBJ1-6, with TRBD1 matching 9 bases. The V segment lost 4 bases and the J segment 10 bases; nucleotides outside the gene matches: 2. The CDR3 loop spans 13 amino acids. CDR1 and CDR2 from the germline V gene are KGHSH and LQKENI. The CDR3 here is CASSRDRASPLHF. The CDR3 DNA reads as TGTGCCAGCTCACGGGACAGGGCATCACCCCTCCACTTT.

The DNA of the CDR3 is TGTGCCAGCAGTTTAACTCAGGGAGGCTACACCTTC. Its protein is CASSLTQGGYTF. J is TRBJ1-2 and V is TRBV28; TRBD1 might be the D (5 bases). This CDR3 is 12 amino acids long. Germline V CDR1 and CDR2: MDHEN, SYDVKM. V was trimmed by 2 bases and J by 8 bases, leaving 9 bases between them.

The CDR3 region has the DNA TGTGCCTGGAGACAGGGGGGTTTGGCCGAGCAGTACTTC. Protein product: CAWRQGGLAEQYF. The chain joins TRBV30 to TRBJ2-7, with 8 bases matching TRBD1. V gave up 3 bases and J gave up 6 bases; unmatched junction bases: 7. CDR3 length equals 13 residues. Germline CDR1 reads GTSNPN; CDR2 reads SVGIG (reference sequence).

This chain uses TRBV15 with TRBJ1-1; D unresolved. There are 13 residues in the CDR3. V was cut by 0 bases and J by 10 bases, with 12 bases left in between. Germline CDR1 LNHNV, CDR2 YYDKDF (reference sequence). This CDR3 is CATSRDPFYGAFF. DNA for the CDR3: TGTGCCACCAGCAGAGATCCATTCTATGGAGCTTTCTTT.

This chain links TRBV18 with TRBJ2-1; 7 bases match TRBD1. The CDR3 is 15 residues long. Germline trimming cut 3 bases from V and 9 bases from J; bases unmatched to any gene: 11. CDR1 and CDR2 (germline): KGHSH, LQKENI. CDR3 region: CASSPRTGGIGEQFF. The CDR3 DNA follows: TGTGCCAGCTCACCCCGGACAGGTGGTATAGGTGAGCAGTTCTTC.

The table lists this clone with a count of one. The chain employs TRBV25-1 and TRBJ2-5, with D possibly being TRBD1 (5 bases). Looked up from germline, CDR1 is MGHDK and CDR2 is SYGVNS. The CDR3 has 12 residues. Trimming took 6 bases from V and 4 from J, leaving 9 bases between them. CDR3 DNA: TGTGCCAGCAGCTTAGGGGTAGAGACCCAGTACTTC. Amino acid sequence: CASSLGVETQYF.

J is TRBJ2-7 and V is TRBV6-5; weak D call: TRBD2 (6 bases). V was trimmed by 3 bases and J by 6 bases, leaving 9 bases between them. Germline-derived CDR1 and CDR2 are MNHEY and SVGAGI. The CDR3 runs 12 residues. CDR3 region: CASSYQEGEQYF. The CDR3 DNA follows: TGTGCCAGCAGTTATCAGGAGGGCGAGCAGTACTTC.

V gene TRBV5-6 combines with J gene TRBJ2-3; the match to TRBD2 covers 14 bases. There are 18 residues in the CDR3. V lost 3 bases to trimming and J lost 0 bases; unmatched junction nucleotides: 6. The germline gives CDR1 SGHDT, CDR2 YYEEEE. The CDR3, as DNA: TGTGCCAGCAGCTGGGGACTAGCGGGGGCAACTAGCACAGATACGCAGTATTTT. It translates to CASSWGLAGATSTDTQYF.

The gene calls are TRBV7-2 and TRBJ2-1; D is unresolved. The CDR3 consists of 13 residues. The germline V gene encodes CDR1 SGHTA and CDR2 FQGNSA. The V end was cut by 5 bases, the J end by 0 bases, with 5 bases between. DNA of the CDR3: TGTGCCAGCAGCCCTCTCTCCTACAATGAGCAGTTCTTC. Translation: CASSPLSYNEQFF.

This clone was recorded only once. The J gene is TRBJ2-2, the V gene TRBV7-2; possible D gene TRBD1, 5 bases. The CDR3 sequence is 15 residues long. Germline V lookup: CDR1 SGHTA, CDR2 FQGNSA. The V end was cut by 6 bases, the J end by 0 bases, with 11 bases between. In DNA form, the CDR3 reads TGTGCCAGCAGTTCCCAGGGCTCGAACACCGGGGAGCTGTTTTTT. This encodes CASSSQGSNTGELFF.

This clone came up once. V usage is TRBV11-2 and J usage is TRBJ1-3; D gene uncertain. Per the germline V gene, CDR1 is SGHAT and CDR2 is FQNNGV. This CDR3 is built from 12 residues. The V end was cut by 5 bases, the J end by 8 bases, with 10 bases between. CDR3 sequence: CASSAQRDTIYF. CDR3 sequence (DNA): TGTGCCAGCAGCGCTCAGAGGGACACCATATATTTT.

The chain has TRBV7-8 and TRBJ1-1; D is unresolved. Trimming cost V 0 bases and J 0 bases, with 14 bases left between them. The CDR3 sequence is 17 residues long. Germline CDR1 and CDR2: SGHVS and FQNEAQ. CDR3 in amino acids: CASSLASRLVMNTEAFF. The DNA for the CDR3 is TGTGCCAGCAGCTTAGCGTCCAGGCTGGTCATGAACACTGAAGCTTTCTTT. Using reference TRBV7-8 and TRBJ1-1 for the parts outside the CDR3, the full variable domain is GAGVSQSPRYKVAKRGQDVALRCDPISGHVSLFWYQQALGQGPEFLTYFQNEAQLDKSGLPSDRFFAERPEGSVSTLKIQRTQQEDSAVYLCASSLASRLVMNTEAFFGQGTRLTVV.

The chain combines TRBV5-1 with TRBJ1-1, with TRBD1 identical over 7 bases. Germline V CDR1 and CDR2: SGHRS, YFSETQ. This CDR3 contains 14 residues. V lost 5 bases to trimming and J lost 2 bases; unmatched junction nucleotides: 6. CDR3 sequence: CASSLNRGNTEAFF. In nucleotides, the CDR3 is TGCGCCAGCAGTCTTAACAGGGGAAACACTGAAGCTTTCTTT.

V gene TRBV5-8 combines with J gene TRBJ2-7; 11 bases fit TRBD1. Trimming cost V 0 bases and J 2 bases; bases outside gene matches: 4. Germline V gene data show CDR1 as SGHTS and CDR2 as YDEGEE. CDR3 size: 16 residues. CDR3 amino acids: CASSLEPGQGAYEQYF. In DNA, the CDR3 is TGTGCCAGCAGCTTGGAACCGGGACAGGGGGCCTACGAGCAGTACTTC.

V usage is TRBV18 and J usage is TRBJ2-5, with a possible D match to TRBD2 (6 bases). V gave up 6 bases and J gave up 2 bases, with 19 bases separating them. The length of the CDR3 is 16 residues. The germline V gene has CDR1 KGHSH and CDR2 LQKENI. CDR3 region: CASSPGAKQKQETQYF. CDR3 nucleotide sequence: TGTGCCAGCTCGCCGGGAGCAAAGCAAAAGCAAGAGACCCAGTACTTC.

The rearrangement links TRBV19 to TRBJ2-7, with TRBD1 identical over 10 bases. Per germline, CDR1 LNHDA and CDR2 SQIVND (reference sequence). V was clipped by 6 bases and J by 1 base; unmatched bases: 6. CDR3 length: 15 residues. The CDR3 spells CASRKGTGASYEQYF. The DNA of the CDR3 is TGTGCCAGTAGGAAAGGGACAGGGGCATCCTACGAGCAGTACTTC.

The V call is TRBV6-6, the J call TRBJ1-5; D not certain. The CDR3 loop spans 12 amino acids. V was cut by 5 bases and J by 6 bases, with 8 bases left in between. Germline-derived CDR1 and CDR2 are MNHNY and SVGAGI (reference sequence). In DNA form, the CDR3 reads TGTGCCAGCAGTAGAGCTGGTCAGCCCCAGCATTTT. Translation: CASSRAGQPQHF.

The rearrangement uses TRBV6-5 and TRBJ2-1, with 7 bases that match TRBD1. Per germline, CDR1 MNHEY and CDR2 SVGAGI. The V segment lost 0 bases and the J segment 7 bases; nucleotides outside the gene matches: 6. The CDR3 contains 15 residues. CDR3 nucleotide sequence: TGTGCCAGCAGTTACTCACGGACAGGTGGGAATGAGCAGTTCTTC. Amino acids: CASSYSRTGGNEQFF.

This chain uses TRBV7-9 with TRBJ2-1; D gene unclear. CDR1 SEHNR and CDR2 FQNEAQ come from the germline V gene (reference sequence). V lost 2 bases, J lost 6 bases, and 5 bases lay in between. CDR3 length: 12 residues. CDR3 loop: CASSLSGNEQFF. CDR3 DNA sequence: TGTGCCAGCAGCTTATCCGGCAATGAGCAGTTCTTC.

The chain links TRBV7-9 to TRBJ1-2, with 10 bases fitting TRBD1. Germline values: CDR1 SEHNR, CDR2 FQNEAQ (reference sequence). There are 14 residues in the CDR3. J lost 7 bases, V lost 3 bases, and 5 bases had no gene match. This CDR3 reads CASSLGQGISGYTF. The CDR3 nucleotides are TGTGCCAGCAGCTTGGGACAGGGGATCTCTGGCTACACCTTC. The full variable domain, with the rest looked up from reference TRBV7-9 and TRBJ1-2, is DTGVSQNPRHKITKRGQNVTFRCDPISEHNRLYWYRQTLGQGPEFLTYFQNEAQLEKSRLLSDRFSAERPKGSFSTLEIQRTEQGDSAMYLCASSLGQGISGYTFGSGTRLTVV.